The 23 T cell receptor beta chains below all came from one sample that was sequenced in a study of T cell responses to AZD1222 COVID-19 vaccine. Clones were sequenced by immunoSEQ multiplex PCR, and TCRdb holds only the in-frame ones, with some missing. Found here are 90,000 to 130,000 clones, approximately 89% of them singletons; the top ten hold roughly 3%. Sequenced material: peripheral blood, taken on day 0 of MenACWY control vaccination. These TCRs come from an adult in good health.

The chain joins TRBV7-2 to TRBJ1-2, with TRBD1 identical over 8 bases. CDR3 size: 14 residues. The germline gives CDR1 SGHTA, CDR2 FQGNSA. V shed 5 bases, J shed 6 bases, and the junction held 8 bases outside the gene matches. CDR3 in DNA: TGTGCCAGCAGCCAACGACAGGGGAAGGATGGCTACACCTTC. Encoded protein: CASSQRQGKDGYTF.

The chain combines TRBV28 with TRBJ1-1; TRBD1 agrees at 7 bases. Unmatched junction bases numbered 5, after V lost 3 bases and J lost 4 bases. The CDR3 length is 14 residues. The germline CDR1 and CDR2 sequences are MDHEN and SYDVKM. As DNA, the CDR3 is TGTGCCAGCAGTTTTGGTGACAGGGCCACTGAAGCTTTCTTT. It codes for CASSFGDRATEAFF.

This clone is a singleton in its sample. This chain links TRBV6-5 with TRBJ1-1, with 7 bases aligning to TRBD1. The germline V gene encodes CDR1 MNHEY and CDR2 SVGAGI. CDR3 length equals 15 residues. V lost 5 bases, J lost 3 bases, and 9 bases stayed unmatched. The CDR3 sequence: CASSLRTGGDTEAFF. CDR3 in DNA: TGTGCCAGCAGTCTTCGGACAGGAGGGGACACTGAAGCTTTCTTT.

The rearrangement links TRBV14 to TRBJ1-2; no definite D call. The CDR3 has 15 amino acids. Germline V gene data show CDR1 as SGHDN and CDR2 as FVKESK. The ends were cut back, 4 bases at V and 4 bases at J, with 16 bases in the middle. This CDR3 is CASSPNSRGSYGYTF. CDR3 nucleotides: TGTGCCAGCAGCCCAAACTCAAGAGGATCCTATGGCTACACCTTC. Variable domain in full (rest from reference TRBV14 and TRBJ1-2): EAGVTQFPSHSVIEKGQTVTLRCDPISGHDNLYWYRRVMGKEIKFLLHFVKESKQDESGMPNNRFLAERTGGTYSTLKVQPAELEDSGVYFCASSPNSRGSYGYTFGSGTRLTVV.

The chain has TRBV6-1 and TRBJ1-3, with TRBD1 identical over 7 bases. In germline, CDR1 is MNHNS, CDR2 SASEGT. The CDR3 loop spans 16 amino acids. J lost 2 bases, V lost 4 bases, and 8 bases had no gene match. The CDR3 sequence is CASSGQGRSAGNTIYF. The CDR3 DNA reads as TGTGCCAGCAGTGGACAGGGAAGAAGCGCTGGAAACACCATATATTTT.

This CDR3 is CASSLLGVGTEAFF. In DNA, the CDR3 is TGTGCCAGCAGCTTACTAGGGGTCGGCACTGAAGCTTTCTTT. This sequence joins TRBV11-3 and TRBJ1-1, with D possibly being TRBD1 (5 bases). The CDR3 has 14 residues. Germline assignment: CDR1 SGHNT and CDR2 YENEEA. V dropped 2 bases and J dropped 4 bases, with 11 bases sitting between them.

The genes are TRBV5-1 and TRBJ2-7; no clear D. From germline, CDR1 is SGHRS and CDR2 YFSETQ. V was clipped by 0 bases and J by 0 bases, with 10 bases between them. The CDR3 totals 15 residues. The CDR3 nucleotides read TGCGCCAGCAGCTTGGTTATGGCCGTCTCCTACGAGCAGTACTTC. Protein product: CASSLVMAVSYEQYF.

The chain is built from TRBV7-9 and TRBJ1-1, with 11 bases lining up with TRBD1. CDR1 and CDR2 from the germline V gene are SEHNR and FQNEAQ (reference sequence). This CDR3 region has 14 residues. J was trimmed by 5 bases and V by 5 bases; bases with no gene match: 4. The CDR3 here is CASSNGQGATEAFF. DNA of the CDR3: TGTGCCAGCAGCAACGGACAGGGGGCAACTGAAGCTTTCTTT.

This clone has just one count. The DNA of the CDR3 is TGTGCCAGCCAGGCAGCGGAAACAACTAATGAAAAACTGTTTTTT. This gives the protein CASQAAETTNEKLFF. The V gene is TRBV18, the J gene TRBJ1-4; D is unclear. The CDR3 extends over 15 amino acids. Germline V gives CDR1 KGHSH, CDR2 LQKENI. Trimming removed 8 bases from V and 0 bases from J, with 13 bases in between.

V and J are TRBV19 and TRBJ1-2; the match to TRBD1 covers 11 bases. The CDR3 length is 15 residues. The germline gives CDR1 LNHDA, CDR2 SQIVND (reference sequence). J was trimmed by 5 bases and V by 5 bases; bases with no gene match: 7. CDR3 sequence (DNA): TGTGCCAGTAGTCGGCCTGGACAGGGGGCGTATGGCTACACCTTC. Translating it yields CASSRPGQGAYGYTF.

J is TRBJ2-7 and V is TRBV4-3, with D unresolved. This CDR3 is 14 amino acids long. Germline V gene lookup returns CDR1 LGHNA and CDR2 YSLEER. V was clipped by 2 bases and J by 1 base, with 9 bases between them. DNA of the CDR3: TGCGCCAGCAGCCAATATTCTGAATCCTACGAGCAGTACTTC. Its protein product is CASSQYSESYEQYF.

The chain is built from TRBV28 and TRBJ2-2, with TRBD2 matching 7 bases. The CDR3 is 14 residues long. CDR1 and CDR2 from the germline V gene are MDHEN and SYDVKM. V shed 9 bases and J 0 bases; nucleotides not matched to a gene: 4. The CDR3 DNA is TGTGCCAGTATGGGGGGGACGAACACCGGGGAGCTGTTTTTT. The encoded protein is CASMGGTNTGELFF.

The CDR3 DNA sequence: TGTGCCAGCAGTTACTCGGGACAGGGAGGGTACGAGCAGTACTTC. Translation: CASSYSGQGGYEQYF. The chain joins TRBV6-5 to TRBJ2-7, with 9 bases matching TRBD1. V lost 0 bases and J lost 4; bases outside the gene matches: 4. Germline CDR1 and CDR2: MNHEY and SVGAGI. The CDR3 is made up of 15 amino acids.

The rearrangement links TRBV9 to TRBJ1-2; D possibly corresponds to TRBD1 (6 bases). CDR3 length: 15 amino acids. The V and J ends lost 0 bases and 4 bases respectively, with 13 bases between them. Germline CDR1 is SGDLS and CDR2 is YYNGEE. The CDR3 sequence: CASSVARGRTYGYTF. CDR3 sequence (DNA): TGTGCCAGCAGCGTAGCTCGGGGGCGCACCTATGGCTACACCTTC.

The chain joins TRBV7-2 to TRBJ2-3; D is perhaps TRBD1 or TRBD2 (5 bases each). Germline CDR1 and CDR2: SGHTA and FQGNSA. CDR3 length equals 12 residues. Deletions cut 3 bases from V and 6 bases from J, with 7 bases between. CDR3 sequence: CASSLGTDTQYF. CDR3 DNA: TGTGCCAGCAGCTTGGGGACCGATACGCAGTATTTT.

The CDR3, as DNA: TGTGCCAGAGGACAGCCTGACTATGGCTACACCTTC. It yields the protein CARGQPDYGYTF. V and J are TRBV6-5 and TRBJ1-2, with D possibly TRBD1 on 6 matching bases. Germline values: CDR1 MNHEY, CDR2 SVGAGI. This CDR3 has 12 amino acids. Trimming cost V 9 bases and J 3 bases, with 11 bases left between them.

This clone has just a few counts. The chain joins TRBV2 to TRBJ2-7; perhaps TRBD1 as D (5 bases). The CDR3 covers 13 residues. Germline CDR1 reads SNHLY; CDR2 reads FYNNEI. V was cut by 10 bases and J by 0 bases, with 13 bases left in between. CDR3 sequence reads: CAITGRDSYEQYF. The CDR3 DNA reads TGTGCCATCACAGGCAGGGACTCCTACGAGCAGTACTTC.

V and J are TRBV5-6 and TRBJ2-7; D not certain. Trimming left V 0 bases short and J 0 bases short, with 4 bases between. The CDR3 covers 13 residues. The germline V gene encodes CDR1 SGHDT and CDR2 YYEEEE. This chain's CDR3 is CASSLATSYEQYF. As DNA, the CDR3 is TGTGCCAGCAGCTTGGCCACCTCCTACGAGCAGTACTTC.

In nucleotides, the CDR3 is TGTGCCAGCAGCCCCCTTTGGTCACCCTATGGCTACACCTTC. Residues: CASSPLWSPYGYTF. The chain links TRBV14 to TRBJ1-2; D is unclear. CDR3 length equals 14 residues. V lost 4 bases and J lost 4, with 13 bases in between. Germline V gives CDR1 SGHDN, CDR2 FVKESK.

The chain uses TRBV6-5 and TRBJ2-7; D is undetermined. CDR1 and CDR2 (germline): MNHEY, SVGAGI. Trimming removed 8 bases from V and 0 bases from J, with 8 bases in between. CDR3 length: 12 amino acids. CDR3 region: CASQPHSYEQYF. Written as DNA, the CDR3 is TGTGCCAGCCAACCCCACTCCTACGAGCAGTACTTC.

V usage is TRBV6-5 and J usage is TRBJ1-5; D call uncertain. The V and J ends lost 0 bases and 4 bases respectively, with 10 bases between them. The CDR3 runs 15 residues. The germline V gene has CDR1 MNHEY and CDR2 SVGAGI. The CDR3 sequence: CASSYSPGPNQPQHF. CDR3 sequence (DNA): TGTGCCAGCAGTTACTCGCCAGGACCTAATCAGCCCCAGCATTTT.

This sequence joins TRBV5-1 and TRBJ2-5; D ambiguous. The V end was cut by 4 bases, the J end by 1 base, with 5 bases between. The CDR3 length is 12 residues. CDR1 is SGHRS and CDR2 is YFSETQ in the germline V gene. CDR3 bases: TGCGCCAGCAGCCCCGTCCAAGAGACCCAGTACTTC. Amino acids: CASSPVQETQYF.

In its sample, this clone was seen once. CDR3 sequence: CASSMGTGGANVLTF. DNA for the CDR3: TGTGCCAGCAGCATGGGGACAGGGGGGGCCAACGTCCTGACTTTC. This sequence joins TRBV11-2 and TRBJ2-6; TRBD1 matches 9 bases. Trimming cost V 5 bases and J 4 bases; bases outside gene matches: 3. The CDR3 is 15 amino acids. CDR1 SGHAT and CDR2 FQNNGV come from the germline V gene.